This T cell receptor beta chain was sequenced during a study of neoadjuvant nivolumab and ipilimumab in lung cancer. Profiling relied on immunoSEQ multiplex PCR, and the TCRdb table lists in-frame clones only, not all of them. This table has 3,500 to 4,500 clones, approximately 91% appearing once. The sample was adjacent normal lung tissue, taken after neoadjuvant nivolumab, alone or with ipilimumab, at or shortly before surgery. This TCR was recovered from an adult with non-small cell lung cancer.

The CDR3: CASRPGTSGRWGETQYF. In DNA form, the CDR3 reads TGCGCCAGCAGGCCCGGGACTAGCGGGAGGTGGGGAGAGACCCAGTACTTC. This chain joins TRBV10-2 and TRBJ2-5; 15 nucleotides match TRBD2. The CDR3 is 17 residues long. The germline V gene has CDR1 WSHSY and CDR2 SAAADI. V gave up 6 bases and J gave up 4 bases; unmatched junction bases: 9.